Below are 27 T cell receptor beta chains sequenced from a single sample in a study of radiotherapy plus CTLA-4 blockade in lung cancer. TCRdb's copy holds only in-frame clones and misses some; the assay was immunoSEQ multiplex PCR. This repertoire shows tens of thousands of clones, 65% to 80% found once; its top ten account for 10%. Material: peripheral blood, obtained from a patient treated with radiotherapy plus ipilimumab. The origin of the receptors is a human donor with non-small cell lung cancer who had a complete response to radiotherapy plus ipilimumab.

The V call is TRBV5-1, the J call TRBJ2-3, with TRBD2 matching 7 bases. From germline, CDR1 is SGHRS and CDR2 YFSETQ. V was clipped by 3 bases and J by 0 bases; unmatched bases: 7. The CDR3 runs 16 residues. The CDR3 DNA follows: TGCGCCAGCAGCTCTGGCGGGAGATTTAGCACAGATACGCAGTATTTT. Translating it yields CASSSGGRFSTDTQYF.

V usage is TRBV2 and J usage is TRBJ1-5; D is unresolved. The CDR3 contains 14 residues. V was trimmed by 3 bases and J by 3 bases, leaving 9 bases between them. Per the germline V gene, CDR1 is SNHLY and CDR2 is FYNNEI. CDR3 nucleotides: TGTGCCAGCAGTGATAGCAGCTTCAATCAGCCCCAGCATTTT. It encodes CASSDSSFNQPQHF.

The chain combines TRBV11-2 with TRBJ1-1; D is perhaps TRBD1 (5 bases). Germline CDR1 is SGHAT and CDR2 is FQNNGV. CDR3 size: 17 residues. The V and J ends lost 2 bases and 3 bases respectively, with 19 bases between them. The CDR3, as DNA: TGTGCCAGCAGCTTAATGAAAGGGACGGTGGTTGACACTGAAGCTTTCTTT. This codes for CASSLMKGTVVDTEAFF.

J is TRBJ1-2 and V is TRBV6-5; 9 bases line up with TRBD1. CDR3 length: 14 amino acids. Germline CDR1 and CDR2: MNHEY and SVGAGI. The J segment lost 2 bases and the V segment lost 2 bases, leaving 0 bases of the junction unmatched. The CDR3 DNA reads TGTGCCAGCAGTTACGGGACAGGGAACTATGGCTACACCTTC. Its protein is CASSYGTGNYGYTF.

This rearrangement joins TRBV7-9 to TRBJ2-1, with 12 bases lining up with TRBD2. The CDR3 loop spans 19 amino acids. Germline CDR1 is SEHNR and CDR2 is FQNEAQ (reference sequence). J lost 7 bases, V lost 5 bases, and 18 bases had no gene match. DNA for the CDR3: TGTGCCAGCAGCATCCTAGCGGGGGGGCTTAGCGGGAGGTTGAATGAGCAGTTCTTC. It translates to CASSILAGGLSGRLNEQFF.

This chain uses TRBV28 with TRBJ1-5, with a tentative D call TRBD1 (6 bases). Germline V CDR1 and CDR2: MDHEN, SYDVKM. Trimming removed 7 bases from V and 2 bases from J, with 9 bases in between. The CDR3 extends over 13 amino acids. The CDR3 region is CASTKGGNQPQHF. DNA of the CDR3: TGTGCCAGCACGAAGGGGGGCAATCAGCCCCAGCATTTT. The full variable domain, rest sourced from reference TRBV28 and TRBJ1-5, is DVKVTQSSRYLVKRTGEKVFLECVQDMDHENMFWYRQDPGLGLRLIYFSYDVKMKEKGDIPEGYSVSREKKERFSLILESASTNQTSMYLCASTKGGNQPQHFGDGTRLSIL.

This chain connects TRBV5-1 to TRBJ1-1, with D possibly being TRBD1 (6 bases). There are 15 residues in the CDR3. The V gene's germline CDR1 is SGHRS and CDR2 YFSETQ. V was shortened by 4 bases and J by 1 base, with 14 bases between the two germline ends. As DNA, the CDR3 is TGCGCCAGCAGCCCGGGGGGGCCTTCGAACACTGAAGCTTTCTTT. This sequence encodes CASSPGGPSNTEAFF.

The genes are TRBV13 and TRBJ1-3, with 7 nucleotides matching TRBD1. The CDR3 extends over 17 amino acids. Germline CDR1 reads PRHDT; CDR2 reads FYEKMQ (reference sequence). After removal of 0 bases from V and 3 bases from J, the junction contained 8 bases not matched to a gene. Here the CDR3 DNA reads TGTGCCAGCAGCTTAGGCCTAAGAGGGGGCGTTGGAAACACCATATATTTT. It yields the protein CASSLGLRGGVGNTIYF.

In DNA form, the CDR3 reads TGTGCCAGCAGCTTGGGGACAGGGCGCAATCAGCCCCAGCATTTT. This translates into CASSLGTGRNQPQHF. The J gene is TRBJ1-5, the V gene TRBV5-4; 8 bases align to TRBD1. The germline gives CDR1 SGHNT, CDR2 YYREEE (reference sequence). Losses at the gene ends were 0 bases for V and 2 bases for J; bases not matched to a gene: 1. The CDR3 consists of 15 residues. The full variable domain, its missing parts supplied by reference TRBV5-4 and TRBJ1-5, is ETGVTQSPTHLIKTRGQQVTLRCSSQSGHNTVSWYQQALGQGPQFIFQYYREEENGRGNFPPRFSGLQFPNYSSELNVNALELDDSALYLCASSLGTGRNQPQHFGDGTRLSIL.

The chain has TRBV10-3 and TRBJ2-7; weak D call: TRBD1 (5 bases). CDR3 length equals 17 residues. Germline assignment: CDR1 ENHRY and CDR2 SYGVKD. The V end lost 0 bases, the J end lost 5 bases, and 20 bases lay between the germline ends. CDR3 DNA sequence: TGTGCCATCAGTGAGTCGTGGTGGTCAGGGAATGGCCACGAGCAGTACTTC. Amino acid sequence: CAISESWWSGNGHEQYF.

DNA for the CDR3: TGTGCCAGCAGTCCTACGTCCCTTGACTATGGCTACACCTTC. Translated: CASSPTSLDYGYTF. This chain uses TRBV7-9 with TRBJ1-2; D unresolved. CDR3 size: 14 residues. V was shortened by 6 bases and J by 3 bases, with 14 bases between the two germline ends. CDR1 SEHNR and CDR2 FQNEAQ come from the germline V gene (reference sequence).

The chain has TRBV5-4 and TRBJ2-2, with D possibly TRBD2 on 6 matching bases. Trimming removed 2 bases from V and 4 bases from J, with 12 bases in between. The CDR3 has 15 residues. Germline loops: CDR1 SGHNT, CDR2 YYREEE (reference sequence). The CDR3 DNA reads as TGTGCCAGCAGCTTAGGAGGGGAGACCACCGGGGAGCTGTTTTTT. This encodes CASSLGGETTGELFF.

This sequence joins TRBV4-1 and TRBJ1-5; D is ambiguous. The germline V gene has CDR1 MGHRA and CDR2 YSYEKL. Trimming cost V 0 bases and J 7 bases, with 16 bases left between them. The CDR3 has 16 amino acids. CDR3 loop: CASSQESVGLGQPQHF. In nucleotides, the CDR3 is TGCGCCAGCAGCCAAGAAAGCGTCGGGCTAGGGCAGCCCCAGCATTTT.

This chain connects TRBV10-1 to TRBJ1-5; D ambiguous. The length of the CDR3 is 13 residues. Looked up from germline, CDR1 is WNHNN and CDR2 is SYGVQD (reference sequence). Trimming pared 3 bases from V and 3 bases from J, leaving 6 bases between. The CDR3 sequence is CASSDGYNQPQHF. DNA of the CDR3: TGCGCCAGCAGTGACGGATACAATCAGCCCCAGCATTTT.

This chain joins TRBV5-5 and TRBJ2-6; D is uncertain. The germline CDR1 and CDR2 sequences are SGHKS and YYEKEE (reference sequence). V dropped 4 bases and J dropped 6 bases, with 5 bases sitting between them. The CDR3 contains 12 residues. The CDR3 region has the DNA TGTGCCAGCAGCCCCCAGGCCAACGTCCTGACTTTC. This translates into CASSPQANVLTF.

The CDR3 spells CASSPGTGSITEAFF. The CDR3 DNA follows: TGTGCCAGCTCACCGGGGACAGGGAGTATCACTGAAGCTTTCTTT. J is TRBJ1-1 and V is TRBV18; TRBD1 agrees at 9 bases. The V segment lost 3 bases and the J segment 4 bases; nucleotides outside the gene matches: 6. Per the germline V gene, CDR1 is KGHSH and CDR2 is LQKENI. CDR3 size: 15 residues.

The chain has TRBV6-5 and TRBJ1-5; D may be TRBD1 (6 bases). Trimming removed 2 bases at V and 3 bases at J, with 11 bases between. The CDR3 is 15 residues long. Germline V gene sequence: CDR1 MNHEY, CDR2 SVGAGI. CDR3 nucleotide sequence: TGTGCCAGCAGTTACGCCGGGACACCCAATCAGCCCCAGCATTTT. It codes for CASSYAGTPNQPQHF.

As to this clone: This specimen includes other DNA sequences encoding the same CDR3. The chain couples TRBV15 to TRBJ1-1; no clear D gene. The CDR3 consists of 13 residues. V gave up 1 base and J gave up 1 base, with 4 bases separating them. Germline V CDR1 and CDR2: LNHNV, YYDKDF (reference sequence). The DNA of the CDR3 is TGTGCCACCAGCAGAGTAGGGAACACTGAAGCTTTCTTT. Encoded protein: CATSRVGNTEAFF.

This clone was recorded a few times. The V gene is TRBV7-2, the J gene TRBJ2-6; D may be TRBD1 (6 bases). The germline V gene encodes CDR1 SGHTA and CDR2 FQGNSA. V gave up 5 bases and J gave up 1 base, with 9 bases separating them. The CDR3 length is 15 residues. The chain's CDR3 is CASSPGQSGANVLTF. The DNA of the CDR3 is TGTGCCAGCAGCCCCGGACAGTCTGGGGCCAACGTCCTGACTTTC.

The V and J genes are TRBV19 and TRBJ1-6, with D possibly being TRBD1 (5 bases). The CDR3 loop spans 17 amino acids. In germline, CDR1 is LNHDA, CDR2 SQIVND (reference sequence). Trimming left V 3 bases short and J 7 bases short, with 19 bases between. The CDR3 spells CASSILQGKVKNSPLHF. CDR3 nucleotide sequence: TGTGCCAGTAGTATTTTGCAGGGAAAGGTGAAGAATTCACCCCTCCACTTT.

This clone is a singleton in its sample. The gene calls are TRBV29-1 and TRBJ2-7, with 7 bases that match TRBD1. Per germline, CDR1 SQVTM and CDR2 ANQGSEA. V trimming: 7 bases; J trimming: 0 bases; junction bases outside the gene matches: 6. The CDR3 spans 13 residues. The CDR3 DNA sequence: TGCAGCGCCCTGACAGGGCGCTCCTACGAGCAGTACTTC. Its translation: CSALTGRSYEQYF.

This clone was detected only a few times. The chain combines TRBV19 with TRBJ2-3, with D possibly being TRBD1 (5 bases). This CDR3 region has 14 residues. Deletions cut 0 bases from V and 1 base from J, with 5 bases between. Germline assignment: CDR1 LNHDA and CDR2 SQIVND (reference sequence). CDR3 sequence: CASSIDRGTDTQYF. CDR3 bases: TGTGCCAGTAGTATAGACAGGGGCACAGATACGCAGTATTTT.

This clone came up a few times. The rearrangement links TRBV9 to TRBJ1-4; D is undetermined. The V and J ends lost 6 bases and 5 bases respectively, with 14 bases between them. The germline gives CDR1 SGDLS, CDR2 YYNGEE. The CDR3 sequence is 14 residues long. CDR3 nucleotide sequence: TGTGCCAGCAACCTCGGGCCACCCAATGAAAAACTGTTTTTT. Its translation is CASNLGPPNEKLFF. Together with reference TRBV9 and TRBJ1-4, the CDR3 gives the full variable domain: DSGVTQTPKHLITATGQRVTLRCSPRSGDLSVYWYQQSLDQGLQFLIQYYNGEERAKGNILERFSAQQFPDLHSELNLSSLELGDSALYFCASNLGPPNEKLFFGSGTQLSVL.

The chain employs TRBV6-5 and TRBJ1-4; D remains unclear. Germline V gene lookup returns CDR1 MNHEY and CDR2 SVGAGI. This CDR3 spans 14 amino acids. V was shortened by 0 bases and J by 5 bases, with 7 bases between the two germline ends. In DNA form, the CDR3 reads TGTGCCAGCAGTTACTCAGAGAAAAATGAAAAACTGTTTTTT. This encodes CASSYSEKNEKLFF.

The chain combines TRBV28 with TRBJ1-5; TRBD1 matches 10 bases. Germline CDR1 and CDR2: MDHEN and SYDVKM. The ends lost 8 bases at V and 6 bases at J; junction bases unmatched: 7. The CDR3 runs 14 residues. The CDR3, as DNA: TGTGCCAGCTGGACAGGGGGAATGCTTCAGCCCCAGCATTTT. Its protein is CASWTGGMLQPQHF.

This sequence joins TRBV19 and TRBJ2-6; D is possibly TRBD1 (5 bases). Germline CDR1 reads LNHDA; CDR2 reads SQIVND (reference sequence). This CDR3 region has 14 residues. V was clipped by 7 bases and J by 2 bases, with 9 bases between them. The CDR3 DNA follows: TGTGCCAGTAACTACAGGACTGGGGCCAACGTCCTGACTTTC. Translating gives CASNYRTGANVLTF.

The chain joins TRBV7-8 to TRBJ1-1, with a possible D match to TRBD1 (5 bases). The germline gives CDR1 SGHVS, CDR2 FQNEAQ. Trimming pared 4 bases from V and 0 bases from J, leaving 12 bases between. This CDR3 region has 15 residues. The chain's CDR3 is CASSSQGSMNTEAFF. In DNA form, the CDR3 reads TGTGCCAGCAGCTCCCAGGGTAGCATGAACACTGAAGCTTTCTTT.